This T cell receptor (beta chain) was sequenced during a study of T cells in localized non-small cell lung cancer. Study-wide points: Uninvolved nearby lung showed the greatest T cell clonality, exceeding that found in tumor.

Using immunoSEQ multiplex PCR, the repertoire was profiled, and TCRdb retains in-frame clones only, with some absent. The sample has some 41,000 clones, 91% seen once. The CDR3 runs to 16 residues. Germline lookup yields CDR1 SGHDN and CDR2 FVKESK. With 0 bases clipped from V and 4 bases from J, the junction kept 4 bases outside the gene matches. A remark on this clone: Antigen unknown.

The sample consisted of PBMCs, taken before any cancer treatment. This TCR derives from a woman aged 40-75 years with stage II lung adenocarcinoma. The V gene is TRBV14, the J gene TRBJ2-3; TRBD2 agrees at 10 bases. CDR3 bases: TGTGCCAGCAGCCAAGAGGTAGGGACTAGCGCAGATACGCAGTATTTT. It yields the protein CASSQEVGTSADTQYF.